The next 8 T cell receptor beta chains were all read from a single sample in a study of cytomegalovirus exposure and HLA in healthy donors. PCR was performed using 60 Vbeta and 13 Jbeta primers. The repertoire was sequenced with immunoSEQ multiplex PCR; TCRdb's copy has only in-frame clones and lacks some. This sample carries some 70,000 clones, with under 6.5% going to the ten biggest clones. The sequenced sample was PBMCs. The receptor source for this set is a man between 35 and 55 years old in good health and CMV-seronegative.

The chain combines TRBV19 with TRBJ1-1; a possible D gene is TRBD1 (5 bases). From germline, CDR1 is LNHDA and CDR2 SQIVND (reference sequence). The CDR3 sequence is 14 residues long. V was cut by 10 bases and J by 0 bases, with 15 bases left in between. The CDR3 region is CATRDRPMNTEAFF. The CDR3 DNA follows: TGTGCCACTCGAGACAGACCCATGAACACTGAAGCTTTCTTT. Filled out from reference TRBV19 and TRBJ1-1, the complete variable domain reads DGGITQSPKYLFRKEGQNVTLSCEQNLNHDAMYWYRQDPGQGLRLIYYSQIVNDFQKGDIAEGYSVSREKKESFPLTVTSAQKNPTAFYLCATRDRPMNTEAFFGQGTRLTVV.

This clone is called medium-sized based on its frequency. The chain couples TRBV19 to TRBJ1-1, with 8 positions matching TRBD1. Germline V lookup: CDR1 LNHDA, CDR2 SQIVND (reference sequence). The CDR3 sequence is 15 residues long. V lost 4 bases to trimming and J lost 1 base; unmatched junction nucleotides: 5. The DNA for the CDR3 is TGTGCCAGTAGTACTCTGGGACAGGCGAACACTGAAGCTTTCTTT. As protein: CASSTLGQANTEAFF. Together with reference TRBV19 and TRBJ1-1, the CDR3 gives the full variable domain: DGGITQSPKYLFRKEGQNVTLSCEQNLNHDAMYWYRQDPGQGLRLIYYSQIVNDFQKGDIAEGYSVSREKKESFPLTVTSAQKNPTAFYLCASSTLGQANTEAFFGQGTRLTVV.

The V and J genes are TRBV19 and TRBJ1-1; D unclear. The CDR3 runs to 13 residues. The germline V and J ends were trimmed by 6 bases and 1 base, with 9 bases remaining between them. Germline V gives CDR1 LNHDA, CDR2 SQIVND (reference sequence). CDR3 sequence: CASRSFGNTEAFF. DNA of the CDR3: TGTGCCAGTAGATCCTTCGGGAACACTGAAGCTTTCTTT.

This chain links TRBV5-1 with TRBJ1-3; 8 bases agree with TRBD1. CDR1 and CDR2 from the germline V gene are SGHRS and YFSETQ. V lost 1 base, J lost 4 bases, and 7 bases stayed unmatched. This CDR3 contains 16 residues. CDR3 DNA sequence: TGCGCCAGCAGCTTGCCTCAGGGGGCTGCCGGAAACACCATATATTTT. Amino acid sequence: CASSLPQGAAGNTIYF.

The gene calls are TRBV27 and TRBJ1-3; TRBD1 matches 9 bases. The CDR3 length is 16 residues. Germline trimming cut 8 bases from V and 0 bases from J; bases unmatched to any gene: 8. Germline loops: CDR1 MNHEY, CDR2 SMNVEV (reference sequence). CDR3 amino acids: CASPAPGQGSGNTIYF. The CDR3 DNA is TGTGCCAGCCCGGCCCCGGGACAGGGCTCTGGAAACACCATATATTTT.

The chain uses TRBV4-1 and TRBJ1-5, with a weak D call TRBD1 (5 bases). The germline V and J ends were trimmed by 8 bases and 4 bases, with 15 bases remaining between them. The CDR3 sequence is 14 residues long. CDR1 and CDR2 from the germline V gene are MGHRA and YSYEKL. CDR3 protein: CASGAGRGNQPQHF. The CDR3 nucleotides read TGCGCCAGCGGGGCGGGACGGGGTAATCAGCCCCAGCATTTT.

This chain uses TRBV29-1 with TRBJ2-1; TRBD1 is a possible D gene (6 bases). V was trimmed by 7 bases and J by 4 bases, leaving 11 bases between them. Per germline, CDR1 SQVTM and CDR2 ANQGSEA. The CDR3 length is 12 residues. The CDR3 sequence is CSGTGTYNEQFF. In DNA, the CDR3 is TGCAGCGGGACCGGGACATACAATGAGCAGTTCTTC.

The genes are TRBV5-4 and TRBJ1-1; no clear D. V was pared by 1 base and J by 3 bases, with 7 bases between. Germline assignment: CDR1 SGHNT and CDR2 YYREEE (reference sequence). The CDR3 spans 13 residues. This CDR3 is CASSLRRDTEAFF. CDR3 in DNA: TGTGCCAGCAGCTTGCGGAGAGACACTGAAGCTTTCTTT.